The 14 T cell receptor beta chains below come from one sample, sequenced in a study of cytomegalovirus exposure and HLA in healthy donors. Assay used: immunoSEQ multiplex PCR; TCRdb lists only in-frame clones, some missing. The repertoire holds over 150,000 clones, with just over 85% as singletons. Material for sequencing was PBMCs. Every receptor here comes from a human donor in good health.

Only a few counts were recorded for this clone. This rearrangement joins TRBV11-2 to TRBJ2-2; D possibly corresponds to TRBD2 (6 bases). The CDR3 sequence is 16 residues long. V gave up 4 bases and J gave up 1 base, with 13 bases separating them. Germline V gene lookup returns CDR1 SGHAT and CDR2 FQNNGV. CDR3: CASSSLGGMNTGELFF. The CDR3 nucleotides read TGTGCCAGCAGCTCCCTTGGCGGGATGAACACCGGGGAGCTGTTTTTT.

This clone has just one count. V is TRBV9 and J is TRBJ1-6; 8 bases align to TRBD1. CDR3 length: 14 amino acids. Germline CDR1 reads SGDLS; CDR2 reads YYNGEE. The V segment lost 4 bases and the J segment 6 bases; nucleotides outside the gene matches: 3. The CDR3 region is CASSLTGGNSPLHF. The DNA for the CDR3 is TGTGCCAGCAGCCTTACAGGGGGTAATTCACCCCTCCACTTT. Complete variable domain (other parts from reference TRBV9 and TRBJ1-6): DSGVTQTPKHLITATGQRVTLRCSPRSGDLSVYWYQQSLDQGLQFLIQYYNGEERAKGNILERFSAQQFPDLHSELNLSSLELGDSALYFCASSLTGGNSPLHFGNGTRLTVT.

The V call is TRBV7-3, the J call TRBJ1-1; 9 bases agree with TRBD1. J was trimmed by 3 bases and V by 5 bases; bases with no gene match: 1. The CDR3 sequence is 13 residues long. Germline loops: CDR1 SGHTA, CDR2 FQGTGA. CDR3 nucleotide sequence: TGTGCCAGCAGCCGGGACAGGGACACTGAAGCTTTCTTT. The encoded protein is CASSRDRDTEAFF.

The CDR3 region has the DNA TGTGCCAGCAGCACGGAGAGACAGGGGGCAGTCTCCTACGAGCAGTACTTC. Residues: CASSTERQGAVSYEQYF. The chain recombines TRBV21-1 with TRBJ2-7; the DNA was not compared with TRBD1, the D call given in the table. TRBV21-1 is reported as a pseudogene. The CDR3 is 17 residues long.

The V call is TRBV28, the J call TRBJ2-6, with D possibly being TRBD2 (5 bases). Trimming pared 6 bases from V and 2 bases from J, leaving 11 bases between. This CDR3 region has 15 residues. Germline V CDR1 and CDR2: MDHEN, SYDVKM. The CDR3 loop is CASSPTRAGANVLTF. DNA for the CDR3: TGTGCCAGCAGCCCTACGAGGGCTGGGGCCAACGTCCTGACTTTC.

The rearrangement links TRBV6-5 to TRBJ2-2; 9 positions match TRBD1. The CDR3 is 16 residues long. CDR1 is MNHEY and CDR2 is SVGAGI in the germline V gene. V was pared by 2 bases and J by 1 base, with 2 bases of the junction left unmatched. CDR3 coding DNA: TGTGCCAGCAGTTACCGGGACAGGGTGAACACCGGGGAGCTGTTTTTT. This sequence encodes CASSYRDRVNTGELFF.

The CDR3 here is CASSLRGLGEVGFEAFF. The CDR3 DNA sequence: TGTGCCAGCAGCTTGAGGGGTCTGGGTGAGGTGGGATTTGAAGCTTTCTTT. This chain links TRBV5-6 with TRBJ1-1; possible D gene TRBD1, 5 bases. This CDR3 comprises 17 residues. V shed 1 base and J shed 7 bases, with 23 bases lying between them. CDR1 is SGHDT, CDR2 YYEEEE, per germline.

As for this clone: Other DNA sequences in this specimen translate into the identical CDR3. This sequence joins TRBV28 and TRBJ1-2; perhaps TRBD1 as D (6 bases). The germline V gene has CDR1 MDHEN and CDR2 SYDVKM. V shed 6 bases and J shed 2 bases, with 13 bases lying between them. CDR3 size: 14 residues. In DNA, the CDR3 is TGTGCCAGCAGCCTCCCAGGGGCGAACTATGGCTACACCTTC. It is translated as CASSLPGANYGYTF.

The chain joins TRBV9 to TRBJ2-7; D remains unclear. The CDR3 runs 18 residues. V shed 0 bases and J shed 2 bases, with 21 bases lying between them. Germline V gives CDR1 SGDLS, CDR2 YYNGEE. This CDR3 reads CASSVEVMERIRTYEQYF. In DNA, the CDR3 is TGTGCCAGCAGCGTAGAGGTGATGGAGCGAATAAGAACCTACGAGCAGTACTTC.

The CDR3 DNA reads as TGTGCCAGCAGCGTAGACGACAGGGGCTCCGGGGAGCTGTTTTTT. Translating gives CASSVDDRGSGELFF. The chain links TRBV9 to TRBJ2-2; 8 nucleotides align to TRBD1. The V gene end was trimmed by 0 bases and the J gene end by 6 bases; junction bases not matched to a gene: 4. The CDR3 sequence is 15 residues long. The germline CDR1 and CDR2 sequences are SGDLS and YYNGEE.

As DNA, the CDR3 is TGTGCCAGTAGTTCCCGACAGGATCGCTACGAGCAGTACTTC. This codes for CASSSRQDRYEQYF. The chain carries TRBV19 and TRBJ2-7; possibly TRBD1 for D (6 bases). This CDR3 is built from 14 residues. Germline loops: CDR1 LNHDA, CDR2 SQIVND (reference sequence). V lost 5 bases to trimming and J lost 3 bases, with 14 bases between them.

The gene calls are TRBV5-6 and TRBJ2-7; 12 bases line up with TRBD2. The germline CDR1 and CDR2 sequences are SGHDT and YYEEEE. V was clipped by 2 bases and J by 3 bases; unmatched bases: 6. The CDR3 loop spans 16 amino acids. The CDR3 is CASSLIPTSGGYEQYF. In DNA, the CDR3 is TGTGCCAGCAGCTTAATACCGACTAGCGGGGGCTACGAGCAGTACTTC.

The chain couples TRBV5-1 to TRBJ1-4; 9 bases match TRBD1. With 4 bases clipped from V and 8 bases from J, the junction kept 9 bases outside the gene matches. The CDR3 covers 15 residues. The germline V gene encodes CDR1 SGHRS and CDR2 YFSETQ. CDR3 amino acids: CASSLGDREGEKLFF. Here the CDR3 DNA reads TGCGCCAGCAGCCTGGGGGACAGGGAAGGAGAAAAACTGTTTTTT.

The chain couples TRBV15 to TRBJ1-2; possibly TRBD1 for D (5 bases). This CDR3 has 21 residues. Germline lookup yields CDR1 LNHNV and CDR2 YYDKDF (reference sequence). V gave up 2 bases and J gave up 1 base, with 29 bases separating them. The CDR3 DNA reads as TGTGCCACCAGCAGATACTTTCCTCGGCGGGACTCTCAATTGAATAACTATGGCTACACCTTC. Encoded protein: CATSRYFPRRDSQLNNYGYTF.